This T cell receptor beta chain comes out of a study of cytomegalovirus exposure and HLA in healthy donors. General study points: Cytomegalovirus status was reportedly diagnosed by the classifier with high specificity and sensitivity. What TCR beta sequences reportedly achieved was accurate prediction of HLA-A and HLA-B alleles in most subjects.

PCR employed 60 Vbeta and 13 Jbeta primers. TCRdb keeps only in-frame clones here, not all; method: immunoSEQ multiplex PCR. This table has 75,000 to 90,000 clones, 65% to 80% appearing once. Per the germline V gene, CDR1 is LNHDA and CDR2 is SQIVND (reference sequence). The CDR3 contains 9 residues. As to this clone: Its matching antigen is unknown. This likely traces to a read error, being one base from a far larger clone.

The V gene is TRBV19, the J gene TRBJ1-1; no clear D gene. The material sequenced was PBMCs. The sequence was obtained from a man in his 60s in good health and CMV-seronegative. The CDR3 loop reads CVSPAEAFF. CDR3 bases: TGTGTCAGCCCAGCTGAAGCTTTCTTT. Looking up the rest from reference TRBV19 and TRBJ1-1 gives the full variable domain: DGGITQSPKYLFRKEGQNVTLSCEQNLNHDAMYWYRQDPGQGLRLIYYSQIVNDFQKGDIAEGYSVSREKKESFPLTVTSAQKNPTAFYLCVSPAEAFFGQGTRLTVV.